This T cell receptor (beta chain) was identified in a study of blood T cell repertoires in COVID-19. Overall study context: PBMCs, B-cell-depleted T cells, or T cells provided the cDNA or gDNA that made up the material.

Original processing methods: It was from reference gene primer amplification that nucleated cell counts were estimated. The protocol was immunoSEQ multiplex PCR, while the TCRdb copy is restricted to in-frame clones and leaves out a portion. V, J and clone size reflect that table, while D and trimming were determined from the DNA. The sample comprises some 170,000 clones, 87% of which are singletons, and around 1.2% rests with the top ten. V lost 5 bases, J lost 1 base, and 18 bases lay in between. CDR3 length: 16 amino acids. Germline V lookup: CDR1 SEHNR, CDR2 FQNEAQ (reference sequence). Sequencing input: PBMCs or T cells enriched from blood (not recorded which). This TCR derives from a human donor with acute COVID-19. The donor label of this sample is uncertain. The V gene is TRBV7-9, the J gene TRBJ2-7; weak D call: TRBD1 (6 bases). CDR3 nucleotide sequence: TGTGCCAGCAGCGCCCACTACAGGGATGGGTCCTACGAGCAGTACTTC. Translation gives CASSAHYRDGSYEQYF.